This T cell receptor (beta chain) was identified in a study of blood T cells in healthy people across ages. For the study at large: The capture of about one barcoded beta molecule per two T cells was achieved by template switching. Study findings and constraints: Not knowing donor CMV status may have confounded expanded clonotype changes.

This clonotype showed up just a few times. Its antigen is not identified. Researchers isolated at least 7 million PBMCs per sample. A second PCR, run for 7 to 11 cycles, used a sample-barcoded 5' primer plus a J-beta primer mix. MiXCR, run by TCRdb on the 5' RACE reads, gives a single entry per CDR3 protein. The sample has some 290,000 distinct CDR3 sequences; 27% are singletons. The germline CDR1 and CDR2 sequences are MDHEN and SYDVKM. The CDR3 is 13 amino acids. Trimming removed 5 bases at V and 4 bases at J, with 11 bases between. The chain links TRBV28 to TRBJ1-2; D ambiguous. The sequence was collected from a woman in her 70s in good health. Sequenced material: blood. For the CDR3, the DNA is TGTGCCAGCAGTACACGTGCAATCTATGGCTACACCTTC. Protein sequence: CASSTRAIYGYTF.